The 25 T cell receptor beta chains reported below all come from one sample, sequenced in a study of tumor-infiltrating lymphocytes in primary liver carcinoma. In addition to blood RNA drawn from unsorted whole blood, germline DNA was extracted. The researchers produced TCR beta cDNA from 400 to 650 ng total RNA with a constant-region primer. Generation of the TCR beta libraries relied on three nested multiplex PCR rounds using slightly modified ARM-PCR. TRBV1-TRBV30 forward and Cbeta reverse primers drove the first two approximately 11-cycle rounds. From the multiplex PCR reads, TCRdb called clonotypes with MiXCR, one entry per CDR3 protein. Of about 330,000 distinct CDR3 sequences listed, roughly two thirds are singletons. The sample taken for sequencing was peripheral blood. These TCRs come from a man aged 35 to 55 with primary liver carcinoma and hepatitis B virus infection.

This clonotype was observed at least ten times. As DNA, the CDR3 is TGCAGCGTGGGACTAGCAGACTACAATGAGCAGTTCTTC. Translating it yields CSVGLADYNEQFF. V and J are TRBV29-1 and TRBJ2-1; 9 bases line up with TRBD2. V trimming: 6 bases; J trimming: 3 bases; junction bases outside the gene matches: 3. The CDR3 extends over 13 amino acids. Germline values: CDR1 SQVTM, CDR2 ANQGSEA.

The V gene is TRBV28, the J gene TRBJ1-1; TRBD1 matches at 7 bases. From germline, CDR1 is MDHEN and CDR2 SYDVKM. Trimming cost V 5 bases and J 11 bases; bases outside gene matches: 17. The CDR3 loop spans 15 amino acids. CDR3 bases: TGTGCCAGCAGTCCCCGGACCGGGACAGTGTTCTTGGCTTTCTTT. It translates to CASSPRTGTVFLAFF.

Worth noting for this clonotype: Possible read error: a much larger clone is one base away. This chain's CDR3 is CAMGGTRDEQFF. CDR3 DNA sequence: TGTGCCATGGGCGGGACAAGAGATGAGCAGTTCTTC. V and J are TRBV10-3 and TRBJ2-1; the D call may be TRBD1 or TRBD2 (6 bases each). Trimming cost V 9 bases and J 8 bases, with 14 bases left between them. The CDR3 consists of 12 residues. From germline, CDR1 is ENHRY and CDR2 SYGVKD.

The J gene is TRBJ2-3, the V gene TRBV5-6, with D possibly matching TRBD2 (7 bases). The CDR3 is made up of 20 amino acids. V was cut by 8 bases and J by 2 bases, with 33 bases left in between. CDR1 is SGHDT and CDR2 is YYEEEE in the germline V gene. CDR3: CASSLPIATSQGGVTDTQYF. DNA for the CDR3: TGTGCCAGTAGCCTGCCCATTGCGACTAGCCAAGGGGGGGTCACAGATACGCAGTATTTT.

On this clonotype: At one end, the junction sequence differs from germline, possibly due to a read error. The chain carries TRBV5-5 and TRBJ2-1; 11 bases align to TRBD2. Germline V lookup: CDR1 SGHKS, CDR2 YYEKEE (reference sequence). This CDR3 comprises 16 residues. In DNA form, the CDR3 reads TGTGCCAACAGCTTGACGCTAGCGGGAGGATACAATGAGCAGTTCTTC. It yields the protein CANSLTLAGGYNEQFF.

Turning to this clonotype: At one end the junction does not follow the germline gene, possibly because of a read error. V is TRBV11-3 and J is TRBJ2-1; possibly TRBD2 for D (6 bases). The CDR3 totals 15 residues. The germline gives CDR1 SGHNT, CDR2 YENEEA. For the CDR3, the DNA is TGTGCCAGCAGCCCTAGGAGGGCCTCACTCGATGAGCTGTTCTTC. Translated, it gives CASSPRRASLDELFF.

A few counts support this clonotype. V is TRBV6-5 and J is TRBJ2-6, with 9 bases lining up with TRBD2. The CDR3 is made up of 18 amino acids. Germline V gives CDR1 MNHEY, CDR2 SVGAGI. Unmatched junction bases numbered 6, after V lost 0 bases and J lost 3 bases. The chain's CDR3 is CASSYSALAGHGANVLTF. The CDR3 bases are TGTGCCAGCAGTTACTCGGCCCTAGCGGGACATGGGGCCAACGTCCTGACTTTC.

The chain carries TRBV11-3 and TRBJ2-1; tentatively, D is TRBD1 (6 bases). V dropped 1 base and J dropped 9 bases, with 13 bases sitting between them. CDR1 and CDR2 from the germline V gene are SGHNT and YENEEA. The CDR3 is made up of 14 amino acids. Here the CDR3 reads CASSLGVSDSEQFF. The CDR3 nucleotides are TGTGCCAGCAGCTTAGGCGTCTCGGACAGTGAGCAGTTCTTC.

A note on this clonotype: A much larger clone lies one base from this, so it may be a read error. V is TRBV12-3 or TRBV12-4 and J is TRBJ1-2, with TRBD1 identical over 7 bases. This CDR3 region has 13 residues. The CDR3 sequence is CASSLDRERGYAF. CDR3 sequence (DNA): TGTGCCAGCAGCCTTGACAGGGAGAGGGGCTACGCCTTC.

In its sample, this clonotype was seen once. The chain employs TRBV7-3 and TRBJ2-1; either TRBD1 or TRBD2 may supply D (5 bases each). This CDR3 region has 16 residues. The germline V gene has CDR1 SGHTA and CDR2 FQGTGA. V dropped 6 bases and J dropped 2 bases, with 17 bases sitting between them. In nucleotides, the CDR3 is TGTGCCAGCAGTCGAGCCGGGACCAGAACCTACAATGAGCAGTTCTTC. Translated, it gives CASSRAGTRTYNEQFF.

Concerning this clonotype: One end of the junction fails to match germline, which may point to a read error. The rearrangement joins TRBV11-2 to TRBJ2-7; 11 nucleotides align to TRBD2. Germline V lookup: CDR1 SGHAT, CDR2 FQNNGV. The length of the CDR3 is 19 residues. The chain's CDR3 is CASTWRSLAGGEGEGERYF. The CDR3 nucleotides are TGTGCCAGCACCTGGAGGAGTCTAGCGGGAGGAGAAGGGGAAGGCGAGCGGTACTTC.

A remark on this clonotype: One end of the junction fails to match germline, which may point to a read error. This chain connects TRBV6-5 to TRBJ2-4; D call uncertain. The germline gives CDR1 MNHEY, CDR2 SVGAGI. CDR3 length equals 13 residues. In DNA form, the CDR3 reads TGTGCCAGCAGATCCCAACCCGGAAACATTAAGTACTTC. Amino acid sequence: CASRSQPGNIKYF.

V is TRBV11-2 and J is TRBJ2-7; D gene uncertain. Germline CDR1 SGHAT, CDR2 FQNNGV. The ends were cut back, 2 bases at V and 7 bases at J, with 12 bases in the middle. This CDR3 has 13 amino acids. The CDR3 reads CASSLSWWMEQYF. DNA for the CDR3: TGTGCCAGCAGCTTATCCTGGTGGATGGAGCAGTACTTC.

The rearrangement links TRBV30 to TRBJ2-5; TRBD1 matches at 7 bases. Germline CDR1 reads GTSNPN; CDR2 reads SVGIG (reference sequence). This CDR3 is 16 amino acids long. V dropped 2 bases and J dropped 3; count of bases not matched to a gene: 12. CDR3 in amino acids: CAWSFKTKGAEETQYF. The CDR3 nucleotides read TGTGCCTGGAGTTTTAAAACCAAGGGGGCTGAAGAGACCCAGTACTTC.

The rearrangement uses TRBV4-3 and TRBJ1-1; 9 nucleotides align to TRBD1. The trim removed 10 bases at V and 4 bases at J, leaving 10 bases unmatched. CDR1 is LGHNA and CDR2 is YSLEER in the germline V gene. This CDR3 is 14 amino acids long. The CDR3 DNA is TGCGCCATCAGACGAGGGACAGGGTCCACTGAAGCTTTCTTT. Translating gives CAIRRGTGSTEAFF.

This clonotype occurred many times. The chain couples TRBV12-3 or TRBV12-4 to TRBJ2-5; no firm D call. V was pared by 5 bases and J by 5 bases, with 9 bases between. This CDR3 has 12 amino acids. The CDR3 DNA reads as TGTGCCAGCAGTCTAGAGATTGAGACCCAGTACTTC. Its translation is CASSLEIETQYF.

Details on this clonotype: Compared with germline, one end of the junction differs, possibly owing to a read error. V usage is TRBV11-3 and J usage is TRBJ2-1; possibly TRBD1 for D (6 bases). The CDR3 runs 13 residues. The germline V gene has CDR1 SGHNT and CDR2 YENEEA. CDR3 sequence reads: CASSLAGDNEQSF. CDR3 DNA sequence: TGTGCCAGCAGCTTAGCAGGGGACAATGAGCAGTCCTTC.

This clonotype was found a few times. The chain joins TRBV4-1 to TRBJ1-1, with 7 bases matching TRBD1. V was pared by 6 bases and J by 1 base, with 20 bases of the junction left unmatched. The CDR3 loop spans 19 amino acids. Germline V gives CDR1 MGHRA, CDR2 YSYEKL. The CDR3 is CASRLGGIILTGRNTEAFF. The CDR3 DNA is TGCGCCAGCAGACTAGGGGGGATAATCCTGACAGGGAGGAACACTGAAGCTTTCTTT.

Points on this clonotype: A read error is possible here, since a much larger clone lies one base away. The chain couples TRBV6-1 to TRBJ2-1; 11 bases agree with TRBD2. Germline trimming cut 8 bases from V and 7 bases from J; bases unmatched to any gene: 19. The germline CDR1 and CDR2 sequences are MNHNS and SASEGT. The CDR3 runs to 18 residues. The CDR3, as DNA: TGTGCCAGCGGCTCAACCCGGGAGACTAGCGGGATATGGAATGAGCAGTTCTTC. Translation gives CASGSTRETSGIWNEQFF.

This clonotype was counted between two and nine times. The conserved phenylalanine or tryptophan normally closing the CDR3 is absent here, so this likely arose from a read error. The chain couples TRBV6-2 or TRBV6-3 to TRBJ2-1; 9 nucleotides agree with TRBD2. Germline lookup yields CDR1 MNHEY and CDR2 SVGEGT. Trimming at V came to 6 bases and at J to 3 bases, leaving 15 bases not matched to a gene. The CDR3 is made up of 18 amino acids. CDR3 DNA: TGTGCCAGCAGCTCACGGACTCGGGGGCGGGAGGGCTACAATGAGCAGTTCTTA. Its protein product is CASSSRTRGREGYNEQFL.

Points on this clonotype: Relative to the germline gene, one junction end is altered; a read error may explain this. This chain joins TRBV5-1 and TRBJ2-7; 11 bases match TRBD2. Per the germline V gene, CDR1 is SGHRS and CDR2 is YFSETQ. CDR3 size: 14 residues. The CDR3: CVSSASGGSYEQYF. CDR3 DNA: TGCGTCAGCAGCGCTAGCGGGGGGTCCTACGAGCAGTACTTC.

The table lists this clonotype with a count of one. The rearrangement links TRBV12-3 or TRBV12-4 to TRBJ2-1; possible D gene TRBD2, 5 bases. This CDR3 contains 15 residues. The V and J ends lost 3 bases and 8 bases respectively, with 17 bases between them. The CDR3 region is CASSFAGGSNHEQFF. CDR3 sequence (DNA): TGTGCCAGCAGTTTTGCGGGCGGCTCCAACCATGAGCAGTTCTTC.

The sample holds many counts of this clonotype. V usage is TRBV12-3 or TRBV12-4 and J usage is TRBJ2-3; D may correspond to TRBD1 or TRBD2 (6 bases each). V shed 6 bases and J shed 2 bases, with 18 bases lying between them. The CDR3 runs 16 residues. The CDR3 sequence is CASSLWGRGDTDTQYF. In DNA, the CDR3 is TGTGCCAGCAGCCTTTGGGGGCGGGGTGACACAGATACGCAGTATTTT.

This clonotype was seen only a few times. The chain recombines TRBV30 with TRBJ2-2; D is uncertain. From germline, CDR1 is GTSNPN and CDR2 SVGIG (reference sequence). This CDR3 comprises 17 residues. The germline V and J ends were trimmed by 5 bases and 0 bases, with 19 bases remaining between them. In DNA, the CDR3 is TGTGCCTGGGGACGCCCGAGGACCTCTTCGAACACCGGGGAGCTGTTTTTT. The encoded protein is CAWGRPRTSSNTGELFF.

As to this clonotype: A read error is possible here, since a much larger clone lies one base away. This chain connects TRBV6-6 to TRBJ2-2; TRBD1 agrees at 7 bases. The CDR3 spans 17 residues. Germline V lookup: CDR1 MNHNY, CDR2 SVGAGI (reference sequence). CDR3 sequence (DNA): TGTGCCAGCAGACACCTCCGGAGACAGGGCCCCACCGGGGAGATGTTTTTT. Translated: CASRHLRRQGPTGEMFF.